The 13 T cell receptor beta chains listed next were all sequenced from one sample in a study of technical replicates of blood from a few donors. This table comes from immunoSEQ multiplex PCR, and its TCRdb copy is limited to in-frame clones, with some not included. The data show around 79,000 clones, with roughly 94% seen just once and approximately 0.25% held by the top ten. The sample was T cells isolated from PBMCs. The receptor set was obtained from a human donor in good health.

V usage is TRBV27 and J usage is TRBJ2-7; 8 bases map to TRBD1. Germline V CDR1 and CDR2: MNHEY, SMNVEV (reference sequence). J lost 5 bases, V lost 3 bases, and 6 bases had no gene match. The CDR3 is made up of 14 amino acids. The CDR3 sequence is CASSFTTGGDEQYF. DNA for the CDR3: TGTGCCAGCAGTTTCACAACAGGGGGAGACGAGCAGTACTTC.

The rearrangement links TRBV2 to TRBJ2-3; 8 positions agree with TRBD1. CDR1 is SNHLY, CDR2 FYNNEI, per germline. The J segment lost 3 bases and the V segment lost 3 bases, leaving 5 bases of the junction unmatched. The CDR3 is 15 amino acids. The CDR3 loop reads CASSDVRGRTDTQYF. CDR3 DNA sequence: TGTGCCAGCAGTGACGTCAGGGGGCGAACAGATACGCAGTATTTT.

This clone was seen only once. The chain uses TRBV6-5 and TRBJ2-7, with TRBD2 matching over 7 bases. The V gene end was trimmed by 3 bases and the J gene end by 3 bases; junction bases not matched to a gene: 2. This CDR3 contains 13 residues. CDR1 and CDR2 (germline): MNHEY, SVGAGI. The CDR3 DNA reads as TGTGCCAGCAGTTATAGGGAGGGCTACGAGCAGTACTTC. Translation gives CASSYREGYEQYF.

The rearrangement links TRBV7-4 to TRBJ1-1; possible D gene TRBD1, 5 bases. This CDR3 has 15 amino acids. The V gene lost 1 base and the J gene lost 0 bases, with 9 bases spanning the gap. The germline V gene has CDR1 SGHVT and CDR2 SQSDAQ. CDR3 coding DNA: TGTGCCAGCAGCTTAGAGGCGGGGGTGAACACTGAAGCTTTCTTT. Encoded protein: CASSLEAGVNTEAFF.

CDR3 region: CASSLGMSGAYEQYF. Written as DNA, the CDR3 is TGCGCCAGCAGCTTAGGGATGAGCGGAGCCTACGAGCAGTACTTC. The chain links TRBV5-1 to TRBJ2-7; D possibly corresponds to TRBD2 (5 bases). The CDR3 loop spans 15 amino acids. Looked up from germline, CDR1 is SGHRS and CDR2 is YFSETQ. V dropped 2 bases and J dropped 2 bases, with 14 bases sitting between them.

The genes are TRBV11-2 and TRBJ2-1; TRBD1 agrees at 7 bases. The CDR3 runs 15 residues. The germline CDR1 and CDR2 sequences are SGHAT and FQNNGV. After removal of 6 bases from V and 4 bases from J, the junction contained 9 bases not matched to a gene. The CDR3 sequence: CASSFPGQQYNEQFF. CDR3 sequence (DNA): TGTGCCAGCAGTTTTCCGGGACAGCAATACAATGAGCAGTTCTTC.

The gene calls are TRBV7-2 and TRBJ2-7; 11 bases fit TRBD2. V was pared by 5 bases and J by 3 bases, with 6 bases of the junction left unmatched. The CDR3 sequence is 15 residues long. Germline CDR1 SGHTA, CDR2 FQGNSA. CDR3 coding DNA: TGTGCCAGCAGCCCCGTCGGGACTAGCGGCTACGAGCAGTACTTC. This sequence encodes CASSPVGTSGYEQYF.

This clone appeared a few times. The V and J genes are TRBV5-4 and TRBJ2-1; 8 bases are a match to TRBD1. The CDR3 length is 15 residues. The V gene end was trimmed by 3 bases and the J gene end by 5 bases; junction bases not matched to a gene: 7. The germline gives CDR1 SGHNT, CDR2 YYREEE (reference sequence). As DNA, the CDR3 is TGTGCCAGCAGCTCGCCGGGACAGGCTGACAATGAGCAGTTCTTC. It translates to CASSSPGQADNEQFF.

This clone was detected once. This chain connects TRBV6-4 to TRBJ2-1, with TRBD2 matching over 14 bases. The CDR3 runs to 16 residues. J was trimmed by 6 bases and V by 3 bases; bases with no gene match: 4. Per the germline V gene, CDR1 is MRHNA and CDR2 is SNTAGT. The CDR3 DNA sequence: TGTGCCAGCAGTGATCTAGGGACTAGCGGGAGCAATGAGCAGTTCTTC. Encoded protein: CASSDLGTSGSNEQFF.

The rearrangement uses TRBV27 and TRBJ2-7; the match to TRBD2 covers 7 bases. The CDR3 totals 16 residues. The V segment lost 3 bases and the J segment 0 bases; nucleotides outside the gene matches: 8. Germline CDR1 is MNHEY and CDR2 is SMNVEV (reference sequence). The CDR3 region is CASSLEGGPSSYEQYF. The CDR3 DNA sequence: TGTGCCAGCAGTTTGGAGGGAGGGCCCTCCTCCTACGAGCAGTACTTC.

This clone was detected only a few times. The gene calls are TRBV4-2 and TRBJ1-1; no reliable D call. The V end was cut by 5 bases, the J end by 0 bases, with 16 bases between. Germline assignment: CDR1 LGHNA and CDR2 YNFKEQ. The CDR3 is 16 amino acids. CDR3 loop: CASSEGLQWMNTEAFF. The CDR3, as DNA: TGTGCCAGCAGCGAGGGCCTTCAGTGGATGAACACTGAAGCTTTCTTT.

This clone was seen more than once but under ten times. At the DNA level, this CDR3 is encoded by other sequences in the same sample as well. V and J are TRBV6-5 and TRBJ2-7; D uncertain. There are 12 residues in the CDR3. The germline V gene has CDR1 MNHEY and CDR2 SVGAGI. V was trimmed by 0 bases and J by 5 bases, leaving 5 bases between them. The CDR3 reads CASSYSPDEQYF. For the CDR3, the DNA is TGTGCCAGCAGTTACTCGCCGGACGAGCAGTACTTC.

This clone was seen a single time. The V call is TRBV13, the J call TRBJ1-2, with 7 bases matching TRBD1. This CDR3 contains 14 residues. Germline lookup yields CDR1 PRHDT and CDR2 FYEKMQ (reference sequence). V was clipped by 0 bases and J by 8 bases; unmatched bases: 6. CDR3 amino acids: CASSLGTGSYGYTF. CDR3 nucleotide sequence: TGTGCCAGCAGCTTAGGGACAGGGTCTTACGGCTACACCTTC.